This passage covers 5 T cell receptor beta chains from one sample sequenced in a study of metastatic and nonmetastatic thyroid tumors. All patients were untreated before thyroid surgery. TCRdb used MiXCR to call clones anew from the PCR reads. This sample has over 30,000 clones, with 14% to 15% found just once. Specimen: blood. The receptor set was obtained from a male donor with papillary thyroid cancer or a benign thyroid nodule (not recorded which). Some clones in this sample may be carry-over from other donors' samples.

This clone was recorded many times. CDR3 in amino acids: CASSRDGMNTEAFF. Written as DNA, the CDR3 is TGTGCCAGCAGTCGGGACGGAATGAACACTGAAGCTTTCTTT. The rearrangement uses TRBV2 and TRBJ1-1; tentatively, D is TRBD1 (5 bases). The CDR3 length is 14 residues. Germline V CDR1 and CDR2: SNHLY, FYNNEI. The V end was cut by 5 bases, the J end by 0 bases, with 10 bases between.

In its sample, this clone was seen many times. This chain links TRBV28 with TRBJ1-5; 8 nucleotides agree with TRBD1. CDR1 and CDR2 (germline): MDHEN, SYDVKM. The CDR3 extends over 15 amino acids. The V segment lost 6 bases and the J segment 7 bases; nucleotides outside the gene matches: 11. The CDR3 is CASSHDRGASQPQHF. DNA for the CDR3: TGTGCCAGCAGCCACGACAGGGGTGCAAGCCAGCCCCAGCATTTT.

This clone was found many times. This chain uses TRBV7-9 with TRBJ2-4; weak D call: TRBD1 (5 bases). This CDR3 comprises 15 residues. The ends were cut back, 1 base at V and 0 bases at J, with 7 bases in the middle. CDR1 and CDR2 (germline): SEHNR, FQNEAQ (reference sequence). CDR3 DNA sequence: TGTGCCAGCAGCTTAGAGGGGTTAGCCAAAAACATTCAGTACTTC. This codes for CASSLEGLAKNIQYF.

This clone was counted ten times or more. The gene calls are TRBV5-4 and TRBJ2-7; TRBD2 matches 12 bases. The V gene end was trimmed by 5 bases and the J gene end by 3 bases; junction bases not matched to a gene: 6. The CDR3 is made up of 15 amino acids. The germline CDR1 and CDR2 sequences are SGHNT and YYREEE (reference sequence). CDR3 DNA: TGTGCCAGCAGACCGGGACTAGCGGGTGTCTACGAGCAGTACTTC. Amino acids: CASRPGLAGVYEQYF.

This clone was seen repeatedly, ten times or more. This chain joins TRBV5-1 and TRBJ2-6, with D perhaps matching TRBD1 (5 bases). The length of the CDR3 is 16 residues. Trimming shortened V by 4 bases and J by 0 bases, and 11 bases separated the two germline ends. Germline lookup yields CDR1 SGHRS and CDR2 YFSETQ. The CDR3 DNA reads as TGCGCCAGCAGCCCGGACACCTACTCTGGGGCCAACGTCCTGACTTTC. Protein: CASSPDTYSGANVLTF.